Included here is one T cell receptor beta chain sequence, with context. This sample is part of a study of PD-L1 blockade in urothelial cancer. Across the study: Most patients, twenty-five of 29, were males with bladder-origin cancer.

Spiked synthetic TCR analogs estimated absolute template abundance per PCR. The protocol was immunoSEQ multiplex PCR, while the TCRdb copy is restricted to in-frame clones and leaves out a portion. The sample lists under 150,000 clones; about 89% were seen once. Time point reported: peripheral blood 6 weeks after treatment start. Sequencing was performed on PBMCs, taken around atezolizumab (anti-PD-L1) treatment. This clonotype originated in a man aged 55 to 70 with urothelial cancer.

The CDR3 DNA is TGCGCCAGCAGTTCGTCCGGGATCATGAACACTGAAGCTTTCTTT. Translating it yields CASSSSGIMNTEAFF. The gene calls are TRBV5-1 and TRBJ1-1; no clear D gene. The V end was cut by 5 bases, the J end by 0 bases, with 14 bases between. CDR3 size: 15 residues. Per germline, CDR1 SGHRS and CDR2 YFSETQ.